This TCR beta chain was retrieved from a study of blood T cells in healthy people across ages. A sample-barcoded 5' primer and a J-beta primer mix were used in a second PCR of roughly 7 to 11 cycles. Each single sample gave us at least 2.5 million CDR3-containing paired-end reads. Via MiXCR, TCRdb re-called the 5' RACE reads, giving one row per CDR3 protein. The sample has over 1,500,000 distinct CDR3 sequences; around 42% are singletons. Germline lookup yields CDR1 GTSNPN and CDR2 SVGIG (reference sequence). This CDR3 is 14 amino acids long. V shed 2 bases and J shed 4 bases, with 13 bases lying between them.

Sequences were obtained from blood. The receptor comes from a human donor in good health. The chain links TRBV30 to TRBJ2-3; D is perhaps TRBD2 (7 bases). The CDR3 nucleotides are TGTGCCTGGAGTTTAACGGGGGGCTCAGATACGCAGTATTTT. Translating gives CAWSLTGGSDTQYF.